This is a list of T cell receptor beta chains from one sample in a study of siplizumab effects on memory and regulatory T cells. Profiled with immunoSEQ multiplex PCR; TCRdb holds only in-frame clones, not every one. The top ten hold about 11% of the sample, which has some 100,000 clones, 85% to 95% seen once. Sequencing input: non-Treg CD4+ T cells sorted from blood. Receptor source: a human donor in good health. CDR3s leave out the opening cysteine and the closing phenylalanine or tryptophan.

TRBV28	TRBJ1-1	ASSLNRGRAF
TRBV30	TRBJ2-1	AWSVPLTSGRADEQF
TRBV6-1	TRBJ2-7	ASSEPPSSYEQY
TRBV7-2	TRBJ1-2	ASSFSFYGYT
TRBV7-2	TRBJ2-1	ASRITGFNEQF
TRBV4-1	TRBJ2-6	ASSQDLTGARSGANVLT
TRBV5-4	TRBJ2-5	ASSLRLGGSETQY
TRBV19	TRBJ1-5	AISWTVNQPQH
TRBV6-6	TRBJ2-6	ASSYPGEGANVLT
TRBV7-3	TRBJ2-5	ASAQGETQY
TRBV15	TRBJ2-3	ATSRDSKTSGSRNTQY
TRBV5-1	TRBJ2-7	ASSQTTSGTSLSYEQY
TRBV2	TRBJ1-5	ASQAGGDQPQH
TRBV6-5	TRBJ1-2	ASKKRDYGYT
TRBV6-4	TRBJ1-5	ASSGQADQPQH
TRBV4-1	TRBJ2-1	ASSQGLAGSSYNEQF
TRBV30	TRBJ2-7	AWRAPGLSSYEQY
TRBV7-2	TRBJ2-3	ASSLGSADRRSDTQY
TRBV5-6	TRBJ1-1	ASSFREGNTEAF
TRBV19	TRBJ2-2	AVPGGRDTGELF
TRBV27	TRBJ1-1	ASSLSGGPTEAF
TRBV7-3	TRBJ2-1	ASSPRTSSNEQF
TRBV19	TRBJ2-2	ASRAALNTGELF
TRBV7-8	TRBJ1-4	ASSPDRGRPNEKLF
TRBV9	TRBJ2-5	ASSVQGAKETQY
TRBV14	TRBJ2-2	ASSLAGGIANTGELF
TRBV7-7	TRBJ2-5	ASSQGQVPQETQY
TRBV5-4	TRBJ2-5	ASSLAGLGSGEETQY
TRBV5-4	TRBJ2-1	ASSFDPSGSNEQF